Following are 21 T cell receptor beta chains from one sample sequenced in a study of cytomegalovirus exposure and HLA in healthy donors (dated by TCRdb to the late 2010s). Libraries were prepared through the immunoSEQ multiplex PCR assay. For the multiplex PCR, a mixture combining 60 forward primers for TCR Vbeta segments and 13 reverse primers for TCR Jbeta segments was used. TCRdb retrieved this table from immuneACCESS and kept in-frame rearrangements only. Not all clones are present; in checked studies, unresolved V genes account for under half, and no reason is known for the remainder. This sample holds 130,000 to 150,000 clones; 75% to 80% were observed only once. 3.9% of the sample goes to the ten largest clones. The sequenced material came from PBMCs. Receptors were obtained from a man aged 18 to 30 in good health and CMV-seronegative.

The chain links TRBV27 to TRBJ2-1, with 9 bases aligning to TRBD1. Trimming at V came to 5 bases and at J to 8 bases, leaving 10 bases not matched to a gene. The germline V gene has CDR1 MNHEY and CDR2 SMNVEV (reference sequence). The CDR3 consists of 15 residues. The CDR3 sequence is CASSLQGAPSDEQFF. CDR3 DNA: TGTGCCAGCAGTCTACAGGGGGCGCCAAGCGATGAGCAGTTCTTC.

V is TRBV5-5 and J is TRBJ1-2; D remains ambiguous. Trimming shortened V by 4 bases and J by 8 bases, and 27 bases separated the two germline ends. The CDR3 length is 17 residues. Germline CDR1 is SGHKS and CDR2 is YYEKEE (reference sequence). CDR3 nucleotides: TGTGCCAGCAGCCCTAACCTTCCTACGGACTCAGGCAACGGCTACACCTTC. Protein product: CASSPNLPTDSGNGYTF.

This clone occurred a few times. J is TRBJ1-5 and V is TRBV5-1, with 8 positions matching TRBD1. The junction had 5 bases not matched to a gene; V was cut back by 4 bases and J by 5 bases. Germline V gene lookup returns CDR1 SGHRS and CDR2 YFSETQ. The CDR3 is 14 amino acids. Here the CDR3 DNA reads TGCGCCAGCAGCCGGACAGGGAAGGATCAGCCCCAGCATTTT. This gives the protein CASSRTGKDQPQHF. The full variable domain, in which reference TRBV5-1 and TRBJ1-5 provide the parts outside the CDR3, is KAGVTQTPRYLIKTRGQQVTLSCSPISGHRSVSWYQQTPGQGLQFLFEYFSETQRNKGNFPGRFSGRQFSNSRSEMNVSTLELGDSALYLCASSRTGKDQPQHFGDGTRLSIL.

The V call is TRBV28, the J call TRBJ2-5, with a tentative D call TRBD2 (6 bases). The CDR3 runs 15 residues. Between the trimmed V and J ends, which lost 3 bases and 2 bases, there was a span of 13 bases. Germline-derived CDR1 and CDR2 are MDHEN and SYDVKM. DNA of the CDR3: TGTGCCAGCAGTTTGGCCAGTAGCGGACAAGAGACCCAGTACTTC. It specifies CASSLASSGQETQYF. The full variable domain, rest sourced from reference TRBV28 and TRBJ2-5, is DVKVTQSSRYLVKRTGEKVFLECVQDMDHENMFWYRQDPGLGLRLIYFSYDVKMKEKGDIPEGYSVSREKKERFSLILESASTNQTSMYLCASSLASSGQETQYFGPGTRLLVL.

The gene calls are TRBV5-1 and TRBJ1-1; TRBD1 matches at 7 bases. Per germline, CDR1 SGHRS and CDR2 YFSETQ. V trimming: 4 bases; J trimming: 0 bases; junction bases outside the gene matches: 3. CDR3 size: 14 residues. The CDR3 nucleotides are TGCGCCAGCAGCCCCGGGACAGTGAACACTGAAGCTTTCTTT. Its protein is CASSPGTVNTEAFF.

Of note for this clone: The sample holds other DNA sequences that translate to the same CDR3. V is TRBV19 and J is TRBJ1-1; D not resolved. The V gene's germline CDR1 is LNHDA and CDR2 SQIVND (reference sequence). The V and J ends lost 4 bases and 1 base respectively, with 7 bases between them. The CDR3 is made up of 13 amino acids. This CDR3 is CASSTGGNTEAFF. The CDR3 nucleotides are TGTGCCAGTAGTACGGGAGGGAACACTGAAGCTTTCTTT.

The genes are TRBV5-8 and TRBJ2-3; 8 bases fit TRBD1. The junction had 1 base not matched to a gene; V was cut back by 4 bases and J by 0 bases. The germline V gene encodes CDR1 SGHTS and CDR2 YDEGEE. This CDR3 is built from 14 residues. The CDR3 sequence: CASSRQGSTDTQYF. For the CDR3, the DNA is TGTGCCAGCAGCCGACAGGGGAGCACAGATACGCAGTATTTT.

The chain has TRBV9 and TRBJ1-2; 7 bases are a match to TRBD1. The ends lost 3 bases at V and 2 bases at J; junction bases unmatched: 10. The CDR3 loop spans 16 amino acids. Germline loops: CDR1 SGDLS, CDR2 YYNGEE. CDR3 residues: CASSAQTGLRNYGYTF. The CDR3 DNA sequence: TGTGCCAGCAGCGCCCAGACAGGGTTAAGAAACTATGGCTACACCTTC.

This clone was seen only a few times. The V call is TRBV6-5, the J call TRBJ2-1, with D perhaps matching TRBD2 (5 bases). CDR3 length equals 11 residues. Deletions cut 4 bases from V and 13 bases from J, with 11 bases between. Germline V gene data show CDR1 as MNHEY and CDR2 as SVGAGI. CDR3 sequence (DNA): TGTGCCAGCAGTTCCGGGGATCAACAGTTCTTC. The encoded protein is CASSSGDQQFF.

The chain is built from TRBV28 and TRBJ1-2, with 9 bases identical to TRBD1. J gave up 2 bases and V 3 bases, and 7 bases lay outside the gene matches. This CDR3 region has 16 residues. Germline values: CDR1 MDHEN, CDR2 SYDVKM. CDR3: CASSFPGQGLNYGYTF. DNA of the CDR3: TGTGCCAGCAGTTTCCCAGGACAGGGGCTGAACTATGGCTACACCTTC.

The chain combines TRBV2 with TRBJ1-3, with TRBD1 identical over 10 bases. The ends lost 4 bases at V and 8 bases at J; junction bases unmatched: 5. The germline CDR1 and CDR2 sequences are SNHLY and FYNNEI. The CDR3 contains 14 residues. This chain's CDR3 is CASSADRGADTIYF. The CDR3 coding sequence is TGTGCCAGCAGTGCGGACAGGGGGGCGGACACCATATATTTT.

The CDR3 bases are TGCGCCAGCAGTCCCGGGACAGCCTACGAGCAGTACTTC. This gives the protein CASSPGTAYEQYF. This rearrangement joins TRBV5-1 to TRBJ2-7; 7 bases agree with TRBD1. CDR1 and CDR2 from the germline V gene are SGHRS and YFSETQ. The CDR3 has 13 residues. With 5 bases clipped from V and 2 bases from J, the junction kept 4 bases outside the gene matches.

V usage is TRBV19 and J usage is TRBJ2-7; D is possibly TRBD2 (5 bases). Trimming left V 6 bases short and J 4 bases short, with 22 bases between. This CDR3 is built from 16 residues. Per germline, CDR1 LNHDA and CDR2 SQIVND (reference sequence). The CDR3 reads CASSPPRLSRQYEQYF. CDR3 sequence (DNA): TGTGCCAGTAGCCCCCCTCGACTATCGAGGCAATACGAGCAGTACTTC.

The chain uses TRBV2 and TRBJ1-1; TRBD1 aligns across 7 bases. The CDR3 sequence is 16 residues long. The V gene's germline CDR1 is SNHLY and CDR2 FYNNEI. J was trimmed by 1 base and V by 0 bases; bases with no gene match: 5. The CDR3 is CASSEALQGGNTEAFF. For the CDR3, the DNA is TGTGCCAGCAGTGAAGCGCTTCAGGGGGGGAACACTGAAGCTTTCTTT.

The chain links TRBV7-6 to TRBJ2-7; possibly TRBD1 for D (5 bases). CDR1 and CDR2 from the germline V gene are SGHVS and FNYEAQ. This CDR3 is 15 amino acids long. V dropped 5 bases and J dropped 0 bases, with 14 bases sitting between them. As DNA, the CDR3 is TGTGCCAGCAGCCCCCAGGGTGATGTCTCCTACGAGCAGTACTTC. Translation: CASSPQGDVSYEQYF.

This chain's CDR3 is CASRGTAVPFLEQYF. The DNA for the CDR3 is TGTGCCAGCCGGGGGACCGCCGTTCCTTTCCTCGAGCAGTACTTC. The chain has TRBV2 and TRBJ2-7, with D possibly being TRBD2 (6 bases). The ends were cut back, 8 bases at V and 6 bases at J, with 23 bases in the middle. The CDR3 extends over 15 amino acids. Germline V gives CDR1 SNHLY, CDR2 FYNNEI.

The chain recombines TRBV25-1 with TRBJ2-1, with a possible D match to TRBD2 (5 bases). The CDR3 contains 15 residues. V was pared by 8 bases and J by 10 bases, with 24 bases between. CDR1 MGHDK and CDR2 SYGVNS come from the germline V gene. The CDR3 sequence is CASEGAGLAYGEQFF. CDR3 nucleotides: TGTGCCAGCGAGGGAGCCGGTTTGGCGTACGGAGAGCAGTTCTTC. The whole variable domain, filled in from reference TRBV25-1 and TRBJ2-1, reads EADIYQTPRYLVIGTGKKITLECSQTMGHDKMYWYQQDPGMELHLIHYSYGVNSTEKGDLSSESTVSRIRTEHFPLTLESARPSHTSQYLCASEGAGLAYGEQFFGPGTRLTVL.

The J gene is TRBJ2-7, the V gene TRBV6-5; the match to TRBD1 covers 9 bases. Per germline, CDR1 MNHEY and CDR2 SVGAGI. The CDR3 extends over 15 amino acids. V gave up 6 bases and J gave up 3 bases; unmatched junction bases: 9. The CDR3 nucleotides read TGTGCCAGCAGCGCCGGGACAGGGACGATCTACGAGCAGTACTTC. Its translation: CASSAGTGTIYEQYF.

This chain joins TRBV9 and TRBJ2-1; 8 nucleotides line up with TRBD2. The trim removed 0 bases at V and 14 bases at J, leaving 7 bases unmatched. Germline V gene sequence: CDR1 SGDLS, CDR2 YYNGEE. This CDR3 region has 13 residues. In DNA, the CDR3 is TGTGCCAGCAGCGTAGCTTCGGGAGGGCCTGAGTTCTTC. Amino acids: CASSVASGGPEFF.

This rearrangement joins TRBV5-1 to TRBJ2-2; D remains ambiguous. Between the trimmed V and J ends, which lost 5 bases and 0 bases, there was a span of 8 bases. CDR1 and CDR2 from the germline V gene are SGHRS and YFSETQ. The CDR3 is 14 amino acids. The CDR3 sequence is CASRESANTGELFF. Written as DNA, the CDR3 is TGCGCCAGCAGGGAGTCCGCGAACACCGGGGAGCTGTTTTTT.

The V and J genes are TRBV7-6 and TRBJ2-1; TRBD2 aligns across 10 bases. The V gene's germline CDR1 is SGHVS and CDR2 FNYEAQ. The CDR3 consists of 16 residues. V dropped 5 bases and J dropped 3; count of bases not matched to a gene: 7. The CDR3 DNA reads TGTGCCAGCAGCCAAATTATAGCGGGGGGCTACAATGAGCAGTTCTTC. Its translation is CASSQIIAGGYNEQFF. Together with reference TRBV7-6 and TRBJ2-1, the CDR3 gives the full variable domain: GAGVSQSPRYKVTKRGQDVALRCDPISGHVSLYWYRQALGQGPEFLTYFNYEAQQDKSGLPNDRFSAERPEGSISTLTIQRTEQRDSAMYRCASSQIIAGGYNEQFFGPGTRLTVL.